Listed below are T cell receptor beta chains from one sample, sequenced in a study of vaccination effects on CD4 cells after COVID-19. Their cognate antigens are unknown. Data came from immunoSEQ multiplex PCR; TCRdb stores just in-frame clones and leaves some out. Among some 40,000 clones listed, approximately 70% were seen once. Sequenced material: CD4+ T cells from PBMCs cultured without peptide, taken after COVID-19 vaccination. The source is a human donor who received a COVID-19 vaccine. Each CDR3 is given with its conserved first and last residue. A D gene is named only where the DNA matches it firmly. Expanded clones are given a class, and other clones once, few, many or no size at all.

D gene: .; clone size: few; V gene: TRBV10-2; J gene: TRBJ2-2; CDR3 protein: CASRWSGDTGELFF; CDR3 DNA: TGCGCCAGCCGGTGGTCGGGAGACACCGGGGAGCTGTTTTTT
D gene: .; clone size: .; V gene: TRBV4-1; J gene: TRBJ2-1; CDR3 protein: CASSYPGRKNEQFF; CDR3 DNA: TGCGCCAGCAGCTATCCGGGACGGAAAAATGAGCAGTTCTTC
D gene: TRBD1; clone size: few; V gene: TRBV7-7; J gene: TRBJ2-1; CDR3 protein: CASSESQGANEQFF; CDR3 DNA: TGTGCCAGCAGCGAAAGCCAGGGGGCTAATGAGCAGTTCTTC
D gene: TRBD2; clone size: .; V gene: TRBV5-1; J gene: TRBJ2-5; CDR3 protein: CASSLAPGGEAQYF; CDR3 DNA: TGCGCCAGCAGCTTGGCACCCGGGGGGGAGGCCCAGTACTTC
D gene: .; clone size: .; V gene: TRBV5-1; J gene: TRBJ1-1; CDR3 protein: CASRTSLSGDTEAFF; CDR3 DNA: TGCGCCAGCAGGACAAGTTTATCAGGGGACACTGAAGCTTTCTTT
D gene: TRBD1; clone size: .; V gene: TRBV7-8; J gene: TRBJ1-1; CDR3 protein: CASSQGGNTEAFF; CDR3 DNA: TGTGCCAGCAGCCAGGGGGGGAACACTGAAGCTTTCTTT
D gene: .; clone size: .; V gene: TRBV27; J gene: TRBJ1-2; CDR3 protein: CASSSAGLGYTF; CDR3 DNA: TGTGCCAGCAGTTCCGCAGGGTTGGGCTACACCTTC
D gene: .; clone size: .; V gene: TRBV27; J gene: TRBJ1-2; CDR3 protein: CASSLTPGAGTNYGYTF; CDR3 DNA: TGTGCCAGCAGTTTAACCCCTGGTGCGGGCACCAACTATGGCTACACCTTC
D gene: .; clone size: .; V gene: TRBV2; J gene: TRBJ1-1; CDR3 protein: CASSETRASTEAFF; CDR3 DNA: TGTGCCAGCAGTGAAACCAGGGCTAGCACTGAAGCTTTCTTT
D gene: TRBD1; clone size: .; V gene: TRBV18; J gene: TRBJ1-2; CDR3 protein: CASSPGTGYSYTF; CDR3 DNA: TGTGCCAGCTCACCGGGGACAGGATATAGCTACACCTTC
D gene: .; clone size: .; V gene: TRBV6-5; J gene: TRBJ2-5; CDR3 protein: CASRRRFGFETQYF; CDR3 DNA: TGTGCCAGCAGGCGGCGTTTCGGTTTCGAGACCCAGTACTTC
D gene: TRBD1; clone size: .; V gene: TRBV9; J gene: TRBJ1-6; CDR3 protein: CASSGGQLSPLHF; CDR3 DNA: TGTGCCAGCAGCGGGGGACAGCTTTCACCCCTCCACTTT
D gene: .; clone size: .; V gene: TRBV7-2; J gene: TRBJ1-2; CDR3 protein: CASSLTEYYGYTF; CDR3 DNA: TGTGCCAGCAGCTTAACCGAATACTATGGCTACACCTTC
D gene: .; clone size: few; V gene: TRBV6-5; J gene: TRBJ2-3; CDR3 protein: CASSYGRARDTQYF; CDR3 DNA: TGTGCCAGCAGTTACGGCAGGGCCAGAGATACGCAGTATTTT
D gene: .; clone size: .; V gene: TRBV28; J gene: TRBJ2-3; CDR3 protein: CASNHRTDTQYF; CDR3 DNA: TGTGCCAGCAATCACCGCACAGATACGCAGTATTTT
D gene: .; clone size: .; V gene: TRBV10-2; J gene: TRBJ1-2; CDR3 protein: CASRTGGGPDNLYYGYTF; CDR3 DNA: TGCGCCAGCAGGACGGGGGGGGGCCCGGACAACTTATATTATGGCTACACCTTC
D gene: .; clone size: .; V gene: TRBV5-1; J gene: TRBJ2-5; CDR3 protein: CASSLAGGGIQETQYF; CDR3 DNA: TGCGCCAGCAGCTTGGCCGGCGGGGGCATCCAAGAGACCCAGTACTTC
D gene: .; clone size: .; V gene: TRBV11-2; J gene: TRBJ1-2; CDR3 protein: CASSLGDSNYGYTF; CDR3 DNA: TGTGCCAGCAGCTTAGGAGACTCTAACTATGGCTACACCTTC
D gene: TRBD1; clone size: .; V gene: TRBV18; J gene: TRBJ1-3; CDR3 protein: CASSPRTGQGNTIYF; CDR3 DNA: TGTGCCAGCTCACCTAGGACAGGACAAGGAAACACCATATATTTT
D gene: .; clone size: .; V gene: TRBV6-5; J gene: TRBJ1-5; CDR3 protein: CASTSSGNSNQPQHF; CDR3 DNA: TGTGCCAGCACTAGTAGCGGTAATAGCAATCAGCCCCAGCATTTT
D gene: TRBD1; clone size: .; V gene: TRBV7-6; J gene: TRBJ2-1; CDR3 protein: CASSSPGQGAGNEQFF; CDR3 DNA: TGTGCCAGCAGCTCCCCGGGACAGGGGGCTGGGAATGAGCAGTTCTTC
D gene: .; clone size: .; V gene: TRBV18; J gene: TRBJ1-1; CDR3 protein: CASSLALQPNTEAFF; CDR3 DNA: TGTGCCAGCTCACTGGCACTACAACCGAACACTGAAGCTTTCTTT
D gene: TRBD1; clone size: .; V gene: TRBV10-3; J gene: TRBJ1-1; CDR3 protein: CATGDRASTEAFF; CDR3 DNA: TGTGCCACGGGGGACAGGGCGAGCACTGAAGCTTTCTTT
D gene: TRBD2; clone size: .; V gene: TRBV7-9; J gene: TRBJ2-5; CDR3 protein: CASSLWVAGPRETQYF; CDR3 DNA: TGTGCCAGCAGCTTATGGGTAGCGGGCCCCCGGGAGACCCAGTACTTC
D gene: .; clone size: .; V gene: TRBV6-6; J gene: TRBJ2-7; CDR3 protein: CASSYTIGSYEQYF; CDR3 DNA: TGTGCCAGCAGTTACACTATCGGTTCTTACGAGCAGTACTTC
D gene: TRBD1; clone size: few; V gene: TRBV2; J gene: TRBJ1-3; CDR3 protein: CASSKDPGQGLSGNTIYF; CDR3 DNA: TGTGCCAGCAGTAAAGATCCGGGACAGGGACTCTCTGGAAACACCATATATTTT
D gene: TRBD1; clone size: .; V gene: TRBV5-1; J gene: TRBJ2-7; CDR3 protein: CASSLSGTGAYEQYF; CDR3 DNA: TGCGCCAGCAGCTTATCCGGGACAGGGGCCTACGAGCAGTACTTC
D gene: .; clone size: .; V gene: TRBV24-1; J gene: TRBJ2-3; CDR3 protein: CATSDFRTDTQYF; CDR3 DNA: TGTGCCACCAGTGATTTCCGGACAGATACGCAGTATTTT
D gene: TRBD2; clone size: .; V gene: TRBV11-2; J gene: TRBJ2-1; CDR3 protein: CASSWRAGGSEQFF; CDR3 DNA: TGTGCCAGCAGCTGGAGAGCGGGAGGGAGTGAGCAGTTCTTC
D gene: .; clone size: once; V gene: TRBV2; J gene: TRBJ1-2; CDR3 protein: CASSGDSNYGYTF; CDR3 DNA: TGTGCCAGCAGTGGTGACAGTAACTATGGCTACACCTTC
D gene: .; clone size: .; V gene: TRBV18; J gene: TRBJ1-2; CDR3 protein: CASSPVEDGYTF; CDR3 DNA: TGTGCCAGCTCACCAGTAGAAGATGGCTACACCTTC
D gene: TRBD1; clone size: .; V gene: TRBV7-8; J gene: TRBJ1-2; CDR3 protein: CASSPRRTGTANYGYTF; CDR3 DNA: TGTGCCAGCAGCCCTAGGCGGACCGGGACAGCTAACTATGGCTACACCTTC